This record covers a single T cell receptor (beta chain). In the source study's methods: Scientists estimated how many nucleated cells there were by amplifying reference gene primers. Repertoires were generated with immunoSEQ multiplex PCR, while TCRdb's copy carries only in-frame clones and drops some. The D gene and trimming were derived from the DNA, and the V and J assignments and clone size from that table. The data show fewer than 80,000 clones, roughly 90% seen once. CDR1 and CDR2 (germline): LNHDA, SQIVND (reference sequence). Trimming left V 4 bases short and J 2 bases short, with 12 bases between. The CDR3 sequence is 14 residues long. These data are taken from a study of blood T cell repertoires in COVID-19. Study as a whole: COVID-19 samples collected from the United States, Italy and Spain covered acute and convalescent phases. Sample material is recorded as cDNA or gDNA derived from T cells, B-cell-depleted T cells, or PBMCs.

The genes are TRBV19 and TRBJ2-7, with D possibly being TRBD1 (5 bases). This receptor was taken from a human donor in a cohort sampled during active COVID-19. The sample consisted of peripheral blood. This CDR3 reads CASSKGQGAYEQYF. As DNA, the CDR3 is TGTGCCAGTAGTAAGGGCCAGGGCGCCTACGAGCAGTACTTC.